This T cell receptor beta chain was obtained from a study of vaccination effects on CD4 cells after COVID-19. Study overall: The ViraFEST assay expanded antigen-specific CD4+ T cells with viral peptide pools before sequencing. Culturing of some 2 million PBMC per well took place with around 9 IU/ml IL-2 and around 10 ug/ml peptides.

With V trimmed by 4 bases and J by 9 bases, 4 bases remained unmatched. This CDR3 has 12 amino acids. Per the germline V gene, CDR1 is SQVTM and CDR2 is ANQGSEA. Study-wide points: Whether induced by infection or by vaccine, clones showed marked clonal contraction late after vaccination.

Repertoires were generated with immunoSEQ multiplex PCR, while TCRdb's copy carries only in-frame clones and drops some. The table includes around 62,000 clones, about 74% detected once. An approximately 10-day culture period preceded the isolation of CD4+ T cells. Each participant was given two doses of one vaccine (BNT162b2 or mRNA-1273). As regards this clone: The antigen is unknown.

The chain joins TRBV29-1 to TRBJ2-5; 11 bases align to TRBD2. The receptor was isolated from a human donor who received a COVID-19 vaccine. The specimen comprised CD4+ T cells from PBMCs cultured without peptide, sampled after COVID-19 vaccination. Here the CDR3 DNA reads TGCAGCGTTGGGACTAGCGGGTTAGCCCAGTACTTC. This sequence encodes CSVGTSGLAQYF.